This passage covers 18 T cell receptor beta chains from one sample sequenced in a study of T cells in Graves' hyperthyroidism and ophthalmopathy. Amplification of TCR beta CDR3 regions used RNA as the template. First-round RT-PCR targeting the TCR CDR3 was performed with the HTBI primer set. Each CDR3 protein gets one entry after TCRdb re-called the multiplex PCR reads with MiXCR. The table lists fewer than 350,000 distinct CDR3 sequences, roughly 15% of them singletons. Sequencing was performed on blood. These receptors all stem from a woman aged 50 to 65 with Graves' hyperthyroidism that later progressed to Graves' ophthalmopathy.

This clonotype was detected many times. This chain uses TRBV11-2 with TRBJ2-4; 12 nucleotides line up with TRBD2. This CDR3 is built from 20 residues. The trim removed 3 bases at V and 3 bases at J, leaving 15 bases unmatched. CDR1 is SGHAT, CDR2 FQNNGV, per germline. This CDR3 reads CASSLKLAGGGPLIKNIQYF. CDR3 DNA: TGTGCCAGCAGCTTGAAACTAGCGGGAGGAGGGCCTCTTATCAAAAACATTCAGTACTTC.

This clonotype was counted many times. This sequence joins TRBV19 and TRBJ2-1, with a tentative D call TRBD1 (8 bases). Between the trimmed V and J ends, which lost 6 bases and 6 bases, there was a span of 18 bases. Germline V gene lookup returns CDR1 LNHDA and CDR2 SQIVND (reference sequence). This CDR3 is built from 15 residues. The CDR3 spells CASSRGRERSNEQFF. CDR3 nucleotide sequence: TGTGCCAGTAGCAGGGGGCGGGAGCGGAGCAATGAGCAGTTCTTC.

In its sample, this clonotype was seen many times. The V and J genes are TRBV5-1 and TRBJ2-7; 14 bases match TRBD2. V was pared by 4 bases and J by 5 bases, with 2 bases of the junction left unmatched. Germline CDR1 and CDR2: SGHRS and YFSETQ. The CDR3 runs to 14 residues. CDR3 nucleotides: TGCGCCAGCAGCGGGGGACTAGCGGGAGACGAGCAGTACTTC. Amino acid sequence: CASSGGLAGDEQYF.

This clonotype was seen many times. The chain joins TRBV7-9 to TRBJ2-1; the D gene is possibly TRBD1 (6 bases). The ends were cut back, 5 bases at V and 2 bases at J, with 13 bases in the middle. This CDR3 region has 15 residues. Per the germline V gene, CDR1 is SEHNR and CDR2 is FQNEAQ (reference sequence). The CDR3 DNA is TGTGCCAGCAGCCGAAGGGGGAGTCCCTACAATGAGCAGTTCTTC. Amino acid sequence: CASSRRGSPYNEQFF.

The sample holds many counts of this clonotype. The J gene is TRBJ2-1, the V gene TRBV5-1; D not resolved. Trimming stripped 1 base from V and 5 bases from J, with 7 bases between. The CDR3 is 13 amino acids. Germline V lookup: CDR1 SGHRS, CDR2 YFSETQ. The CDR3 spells CASSLISDNEQFF. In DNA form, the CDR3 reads TGCGCCAGCAGCTTGATATCAGACAATGAGCAGTTCTTC.

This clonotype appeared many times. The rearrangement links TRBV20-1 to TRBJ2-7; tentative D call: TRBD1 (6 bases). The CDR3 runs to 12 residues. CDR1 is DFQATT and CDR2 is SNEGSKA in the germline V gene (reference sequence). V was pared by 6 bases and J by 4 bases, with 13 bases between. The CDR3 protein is CSARGKQYEQYF. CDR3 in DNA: TGCAGTGCCAGGGGCAAACAGTACGAGCAGTACTTC.

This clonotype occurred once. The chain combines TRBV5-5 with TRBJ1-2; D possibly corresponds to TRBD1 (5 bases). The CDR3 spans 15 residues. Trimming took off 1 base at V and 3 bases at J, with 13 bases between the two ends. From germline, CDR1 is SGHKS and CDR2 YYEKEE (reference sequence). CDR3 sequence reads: CASSLRGGMDYGYTF. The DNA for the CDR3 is TGTGCCAGCAGCTTGCGGGGGGGAATGGACTATGGCTACACCTTC. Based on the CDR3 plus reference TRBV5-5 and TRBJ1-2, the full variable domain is DAGVTQSPTHLIKTRGQQVTLRCSPISGHKSVSWYQQVLGQGPQFIFQYYEKEERGRGNFPDRFSARQFPNYSSELNVNALLLGDSALYLCASSLRGGMDYGYTFGSGTRLTVV.

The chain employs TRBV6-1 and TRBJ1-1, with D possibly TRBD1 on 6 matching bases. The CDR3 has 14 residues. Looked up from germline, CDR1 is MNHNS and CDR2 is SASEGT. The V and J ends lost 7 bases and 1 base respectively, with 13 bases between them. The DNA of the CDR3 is TGTGCCAGCACCCTATCGGACAGGAACACTGAAGCTTTCTTT. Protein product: CASTLSDRNTEAFF.

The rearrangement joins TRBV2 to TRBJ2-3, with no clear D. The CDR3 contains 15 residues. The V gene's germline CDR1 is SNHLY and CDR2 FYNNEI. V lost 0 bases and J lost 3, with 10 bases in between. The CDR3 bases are TGTGCCAGCAGTGAAGCGCTTCGGGCAACAGATACGCAGTATTTT. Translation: CASSEALRATDTQYF.

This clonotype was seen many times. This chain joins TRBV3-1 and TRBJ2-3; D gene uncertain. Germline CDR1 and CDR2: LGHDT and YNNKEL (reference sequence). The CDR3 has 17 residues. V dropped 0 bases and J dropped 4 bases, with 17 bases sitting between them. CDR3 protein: CASSQEGQAQRADTQYF. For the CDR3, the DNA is TGTGCCAGCAGCCAAGAAGGGCAGGCCCAACGCGCAGATACGCAGTATTTT.

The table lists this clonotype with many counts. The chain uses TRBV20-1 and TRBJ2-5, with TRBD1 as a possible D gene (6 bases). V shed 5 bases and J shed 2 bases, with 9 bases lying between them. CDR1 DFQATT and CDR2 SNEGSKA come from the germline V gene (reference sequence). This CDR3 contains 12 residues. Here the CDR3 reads CSARRGQETQYF. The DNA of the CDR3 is TGCAGTGCTCGCAGGGGACAAGAGACCCAGTACTTC.

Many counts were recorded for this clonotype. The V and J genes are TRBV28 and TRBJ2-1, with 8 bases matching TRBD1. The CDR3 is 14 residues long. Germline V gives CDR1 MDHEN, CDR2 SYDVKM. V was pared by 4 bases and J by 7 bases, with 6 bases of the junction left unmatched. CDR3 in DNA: TGTGCCAGCAGTTACCGGGACAGGAATAATGAGCAGTTCTTC. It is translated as CASSYRDRNNEQFF.

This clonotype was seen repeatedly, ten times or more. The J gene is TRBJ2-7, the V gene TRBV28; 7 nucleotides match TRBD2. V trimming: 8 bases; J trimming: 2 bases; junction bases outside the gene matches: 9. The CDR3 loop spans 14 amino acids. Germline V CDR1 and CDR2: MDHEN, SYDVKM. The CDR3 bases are TGTGCCAGCTCTCCGGCGGGGACTACCTACGAGCAGTACTTC. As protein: CASSPAGTTYEQYF.

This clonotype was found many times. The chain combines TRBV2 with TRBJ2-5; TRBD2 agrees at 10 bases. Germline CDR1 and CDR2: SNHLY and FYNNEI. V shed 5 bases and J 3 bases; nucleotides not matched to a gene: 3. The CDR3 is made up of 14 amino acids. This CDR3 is CASSLGLAKETQYF. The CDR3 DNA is TGTGCCAGCAGTTTGGGACTAGCGAAAGAGACCCAGTACTTC.

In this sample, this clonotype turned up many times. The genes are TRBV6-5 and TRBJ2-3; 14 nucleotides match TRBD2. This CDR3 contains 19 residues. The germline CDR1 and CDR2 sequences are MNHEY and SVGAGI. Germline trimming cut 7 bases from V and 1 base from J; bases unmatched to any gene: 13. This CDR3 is CASIPGLAGEGVRTDTQYF. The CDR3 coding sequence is TGTGCCAGCATTCCGGGACTAGCGGGAGAAGGGGTTCGCACAGATACGCAGTATTTT.

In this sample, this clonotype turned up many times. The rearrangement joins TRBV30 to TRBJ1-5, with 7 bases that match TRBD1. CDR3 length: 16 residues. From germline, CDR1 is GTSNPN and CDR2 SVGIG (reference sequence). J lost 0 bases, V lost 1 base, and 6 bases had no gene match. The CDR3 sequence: CAWSEGAYYSNQPQHF. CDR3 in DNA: TGTGCCTGGAGTGAGGGGGCCTATTATAGCAATCAGCCCCAGCATTTT.

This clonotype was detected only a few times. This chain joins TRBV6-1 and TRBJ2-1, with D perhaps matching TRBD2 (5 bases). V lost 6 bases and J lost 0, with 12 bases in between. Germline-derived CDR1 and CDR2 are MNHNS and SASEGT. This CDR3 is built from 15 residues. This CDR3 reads CASSLTMTSYNEQFF. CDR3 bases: TGTGCCAGCAGCTTGACTATGACCTCCTACAATGAGCAGTTCTTC.

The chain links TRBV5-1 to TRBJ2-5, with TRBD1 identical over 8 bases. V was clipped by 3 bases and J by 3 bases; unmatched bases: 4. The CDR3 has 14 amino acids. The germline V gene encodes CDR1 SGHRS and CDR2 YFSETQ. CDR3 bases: TGCGCCAGCAGCTATGGACAGGGTAAAGAGACCCAGTACTTC. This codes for CASSYGQGKETQYF. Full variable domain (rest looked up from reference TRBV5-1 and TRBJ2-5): KAGVTQTPRYLIKTRGQQVTLSCSPISGHRSVSWYQQTPGQGLQFLFEYFSETQRNKGNFPGRFSGRQFSNSRSEMNVSTLELGDSALYLCASSYGQGKETQYFGPGTRLLVL.